This TCR beta chain is from a study of Ad26.COV2.S vaccination and SARS-CoV-2 variants. Whole-study results and caveats: Substantial breadth was reportedly displayed by spike-specific CD8+ and CD4+ T cell responses after vaccination. The TCR-based breadth and depth measures might underestimate overall T cell responses. Placebo and vaccine recipients had non-spike TCR breadth that was similar.

V was trimmed by 5 bases and J by 1 base, leaving 8 bases between them. CDR3 length: 13 residues. With respect to this clone: Its antigen is unidentified.

Only in-frame clones appear in the TCRdb table, and some are missing; sequencing was by immunoSEQ multiplex PCR. The sample consists of around 100,000 clones, roughly 84% of them appearing once. This clonotype was obtained from a human donor who had recovered from COVID-19. The sample consisted of peripheral blood, taken after recovery from COVID-19. V and J are TRBV12-3 or TRBV12-4 and TRBJ1-1, with D unclear. The CDR3 spells CASSPGENTEAFF. The CDR3 region has the DNA TGTGCCAGCAGTCCCGGGGAGAACACTGAAGCTTTCTTT.